This T cell receptor (beta chain) is drawn from a study of CD8 T cells in ankylosing spondylitis. Study-level points and caveats: The study looked at matched synovial fluid samples from ankylosing spondylitis patients. Disease-linked clones were reported to be significantly enriched there. Those disease-linked clones were CD8+; they were also relatively rare in peripheral blood. Ankylosing spondylitis blood appeared to be characterized by a TCR beta motif of under 10 highly homologous variants. Earlier studies detected some motif variants in reactive arthritis synovial fluid and blood.

With V trimmed by 1 base and J by 4 bases, 9 bases remained unmatched. CDR3 length: 16 amino acids. Germline CDR1 and CDR2: SQVTM and ANQGSEA. This clonotype was detected ten times or more. Its antigen is undetermined. TCRdb passed the 5' RACE reads through MiXCR, listing each CDR3 protein once. The table lists hundreds of thousands of distinct CDR3 sequences, roughly 13% of them singletons. The sequenced sample consisted of blood, either unsorted or a sorted T cell fraction (not recorded which). This clonotype was sampled from a male donor with ankylosing spondylitis. The chain has TRBV29-1 and TRBJ2-1, with TRBD2 identical over 8 bases. CDR3 region: CSVEAGLAGNYNEQFF. CDR3 nucleotides: TGCAGCGTTGAAGCGGGTTTAGCGGGGAATTACAATGAGCAGTTCTTC.